Below, 7 T cell receptor beta chains from the same sample are listed, as sequenced in a study of immune evolution from preneoplasia to lung adenocarcinoma. Only in-frame clones appear in the TCRdb table, and some are missing; sequencing was by immunoSEQ multiplex PCR. The table shows 5,000 or so clones, with about four fifths occurring only once. Sample: FFPE adjacent normal lung tissue. The receptor source for this set is a donor at least 70 years old with lung adenocarcinoma.

V is TRBV4-1 and J is TRBJ2-7, with no clear D. The CDR3 has 13 amino acids. Trimming cost V 4 bases and J 7 bases, with 14 bases left between them. Germline assignment: CDR1 MGHRA and CDR2 YSYEKL. The chain's CDR3 is CASSPQWAVEQYF. Here the CDR3 DNA reads TGCGCCAGCAGCCCCCAGTGGGCAGTAGAGCAGTACTTC.

V usage is TRBV5-6 and J usage is TRBJ1-5, with no clear D. CDR3 length: 16 amino acids. Germline V lookup: CDR1 SGHDT, CDR2 YYEEEE. V lost 2 bases and J 2 bases, leaving 14 bases between the germline ends. Here the CDR3 reads CASSLGAGGGNQPQHF. CDR3 DNA: TGTGCCAGCAGCTTAGGTGCGGGAGGTGGCAATCAGCCCCAGCATTTT.

The chain recombines TRBV4-2 with TRBJ1-2; the match to TRBD1 covers 7 bases. The CDR3 spans 14 residues. The V and J ends lost 0 bases and 8 bases, in that order; junction bases with no gene match: 6. Germline CDR1 LGHNA, CDR2 YNFKEQ. The CDR3 protein is CASSQESRTGGYTF. As DNA, the CDR3 is TGTGCCAGCAGCCAAGAAAGTAGGACAGGAGGCTACACCTTC.

V and J are TRBV7-2 and TRBJ2-7, with 7 bases fitting TRBD2. From germline, CDR1 is SGHTA and CDR2 FQGNSA. The CDR3 consists of 16 residues. V shed 0 bases, J shed 4 bases, and the junction held 9 bases outside the gene matches. CDR3 region: CASSLADSGYIYEQYF. CDR3 bases: TGTGCCAGCAGCTTAGCGGATAGCGGGTATATTTACGAGCAGTACTTC.

The V gene is TRBV4-2, the J gene TRBJ2-2, with TRBD1 identical over 8 bases. Trimming at V came to 2 bases and at J to 3 bases, leaving 5 bases not matched to a gene. Germline lookup yields CDR1 LGHNA and CDR2 YNFKEQ. This CDR3 has 16 residues. As DNA, the CDR3 is TGTGCCAGCAGCCAACAACAGGGGGTGGACACCGGGGAGCTGTTTTTT. Its translation: CASSQQQGVDTGELFF.

V and J are TRBV5-4 and TRBJ2-5, with 8 bases fitting TRBD1. The CDR3 consists of 13 residues. CDR1 is SGHNT, CDR2 YYREEE, per germline (reference sequence). V trimming: 0 bases; J trimming: 5 bases; junction bases outside the gene matches: 0. The CDR3 nucleotides read TGTGCCAGCAGCTTGGACAGGGGGGAGACCCAGTACTTC. Translated, it gives CASSLDRGETQYF. Full variable domain (outside the CDR3, taken from reference TRBV5-4 and TRBJ2-5): ETGVTQSPTHLIKTRGQQVTLRCSSQSGHNTVSWYQQALGQGPQFIFQYYREEENGRGNFPPRFSGLQFPNYSSELNVNALELDDSALYLCASSLDRGETQYFGPGTRLLVL.

The J gene is TRBJ2-5, the V gene TRBV29-1, with D possibly being TRBD2 (6 bases). V was clipped by 4 bases and J by 5 bases, with 23 bases between them. The CDR3 extends over 16 amino acids. Looked up from germline, CDR1 is SQVTM and CDR2 is ANQGSEA. This chain's CDR3 is CSVGRGSGSEGETQYF. CDR3 nucleotides: TGCAGCGTTGGTCGTGGTAGCGGATCCGAGGGGGAGACCCAGTACTTC.